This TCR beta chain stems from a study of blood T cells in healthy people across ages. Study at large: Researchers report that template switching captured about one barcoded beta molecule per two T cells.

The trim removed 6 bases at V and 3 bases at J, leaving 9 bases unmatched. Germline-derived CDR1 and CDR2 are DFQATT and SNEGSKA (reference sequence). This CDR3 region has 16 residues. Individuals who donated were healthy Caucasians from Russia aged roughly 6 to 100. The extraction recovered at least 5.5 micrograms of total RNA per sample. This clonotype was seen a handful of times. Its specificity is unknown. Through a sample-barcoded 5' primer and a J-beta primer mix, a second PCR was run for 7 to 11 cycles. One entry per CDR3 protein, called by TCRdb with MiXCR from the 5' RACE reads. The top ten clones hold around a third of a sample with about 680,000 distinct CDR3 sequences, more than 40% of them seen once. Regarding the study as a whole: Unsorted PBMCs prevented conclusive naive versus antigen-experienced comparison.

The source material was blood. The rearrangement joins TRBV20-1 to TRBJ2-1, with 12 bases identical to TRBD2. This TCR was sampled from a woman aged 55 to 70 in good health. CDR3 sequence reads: CSAPRLAGVYYNEQFF. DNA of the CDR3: TGCAGTGCGCCCAGACTAGCGGGAGTGTACTACAATGAGCAGTTCTTC.